The rows below give T cell receptor beta chains drawn from one sample of a study of cytomegalovirus exposure and HLA in healthy donors. Produced via immunoSEQ multiplex PCR; TCRdb's table is partial and in-frame only. The sample carries fewer than 200,000 clones, roughly nine tenths recorded once. The specimen was PBMCs. All receptors derive from a woman younger than 35 in good health and CMV-seropositive. Each CDR3 is given with its conserved first and last residue. Fields, in order: V gene, D gene, J gene, clone size, CDR3 DNA, CDR3 protein. A D gene is named only where the DNA matches it firmly. Rows give clone size only sometimes, using once, few, many, or a class for an expanded clone.

TRBV5-1,NA,TRBJ2-1,NA,TGCGCCAGCAGCTTGGGCGGTAGCTCCTACAATGAGCAGTTCTTC,CASSLGGSSYNEQFF
TRBV5-1,TRBD1,TRBJ2-7,NA,TGCGCCAGCAGCCGACAGGGGGGCCCCTACGAGCAGTACTTC,CASSRQGGPYEQYF
TRBV4-3,TRBD2,TRBJ2-1,NA,TGCGCCAGCAGCCAAGATAACGGGGGGAGCTCCTACAATGAGCAGTTCTTC,CASSQDNGGSSYNEQFF
TRBV7-9,TRBD1,TRBJ1-2,NA,TGTGCCAGCAGCCTCGTCCAGACAGGGAACCTCCCCTACGGCTACACCTTC,CASSLVQTGNLPYGYTF
TRBV5-1,NA,TRBJ2-7,NA,TGCGCCAGCAGCTTGGGGCCGGACGGGATCTCCTACGAGCAGTACTTC,CASSLGPDGISYEQYF
TRBV4-1,NA,TRBJ2-7,NA,TGCGCCAGCAGCCAAGCCGGGTCTTACGAGCAGTACTTC,CASSQAGSYEQYF
TRBV2,TRBD1,TRBJ1-2,NA,TGTGCCAGCAGTGGAGATCTGACAGGGGGCGACTATGGCTACACCTTC,CASSGDLTGGDYGYTF
TRBV6-1,NA,TRBJ2-1,NA,TGTGCCAGCAGTGAATCTACGATCGATGAGCAGTTCTTC,CASSESTIDEQFF
TRBV7-3,TRBD2,TRBJ2-1,NA,TGTGCCAGCAGCTTAAATATTCTAGCGGGAGGGCATGAGCAGTTCTTC,CASSLNILAGGHEQFF
TRBV19,NA,TRBJ2-2,NA,TGTGCCAGTAGGAGGGACATAAACACCGGGGAGCTGTTTTTT,CASRRDINTGELFF
TRBV13,NA,TRBJ2-7,NA,TGTGCCAGCAGCTTGGGCGGGACCGTCTACGAGCAGTACTTC,CASSLGGTVYEQYF
TRBV9,NA,TRBJ2-1,NA,TGTGCCAGCAGCCCGTCGGGGGATCTTTTTTGGAATGAGCAGTTCTTC,CASSPSGDLFWNEQFF
TRBV27,NA,TRBJ1-1,NA,TGTGCCAGCAGTTTAGGGCCCCGGGGGTCCACTGAAGCTTTCTTT,CASSLGPRGSTEAFF
TRBV6-5,TRBD1,TRBJ2-5,once,TGTGCCAGCAGTACCCGGGACAGGGGGTGGGAGACCCAGTACTTC,CASSTRDRGWETQYF
TRBV2,TRBD2,TRBJ2-5,NA,TGTGCCTGTCTAGGGGCCCTAGCGGGGGCGGAGACCCAGTACTTC,CACLGALAGAETQYF
TRBV28,NA,TRBJ1-1,NA,TGTGCCAGCAGTTTAACGGGTAACACTGAAGCTTTCTTT,CASSLTGNTEAFF